A selection of T cell receptor beta chains follows, all from one sample in a study of beta chain features in type 1 diabetes. The method was immunoSEQ multiplex PCR; TCRdb's version includes in-frame clones alone and lacks a portion of them. The sample holds 200,000 to 300,000 clones, about a tenth seen once. Sequenced: naive CD4+ T cells from blood. The receptor set was obtained from a man aged 25 to 45 with type 1 diabetes. Both conserved end residues are part of each CDR3. D genes are given only for firm matches. Expanded clones get a size class; other rows say once, few or many, or leave the size out.

d_call j_call clone_size cdr3_length v_call cdr3_aa cdr3_nt
TRBD1 TRBJ1-2 few 14 TRBV18 CASSMAGGDPGYTF TGTGCCAGCAGTATGGCAGGGGGAGATCCTGGCTACACCTTC
- TRBJ2-1 - 16 TRBV7-9 CASSLDTGGPYNEQFF TGTGCCAGCAGCTTAGATACCGGGGGGCCGTACAATGAGCAGTTCTTC
TRBD2 TRBJ2-5 - 16 TRBV27 CASSSGLAGRQETQYF TGTGCCAGCAGCTCCGGACTAGCGGGGCGGCAAGAGACCCAGTACTTC
- TRBJ2-5 - 15 TRBV15 CATSRRGSHQETQYF TGTGCCACCAGCAGACGTGGCTCTCACCAAGAGACCCAGTACTTC
TRBD2 TRBJ2-3 - 15 TRBV10-3 CAIRASGHSTDTQYF TGTGCCATCCGTGCTAGCGGGCATAGCACAGATACGCAGTATTTT
TRBD2 TRBJ2-3 - 15 TRBV9 CASSVELAGWDTQYF TGTGCCAGCAGCGTAGAACTAGCGGGTTGGGATACGCAGTATTTT
TRBD1 TRBJ2-5 - 12 TRBV30 CAWRGTEETQYF TGTGCCTGGAGAGGGACAGAAGAGACCCAGTACTTC
- TRBJ1-4 few 14 TRBV7-2 CASAVGGWGEKLFF TGTGCCAGCGCCGTCGGGGGTTGGGGTGAAAAACTGTTTTTT
TRBD1 TRBJ2-1 - 15 TRBV7-9 CASSLGQEYRGEQFF TGTGCCAGCAGCTTGGGACAGGAGTATAGGGGTGAGCAGTTCTTC
- TRBJ2-3 - 14 TRBV5-6 CASSLAAAGDTQYF TGTGCCAGCAGCTTGGCCGCGGCAGGGGATACGCAGTATTTT
- TRBJ1-4 few 15 TRBV4-1 CASSQDAQNNEKLFF TGCGCCAGCAGCCAAGATGCACAGAATAATGAAAAACTGTTTTTT
- TRBJ2-3 few 16 TRBV11-1 CASSLARLTSTDTQYF TGTGCCAGCAGCTTAGCGCGACTGACTAGCACAGATACGCAGTATTTT
TRBD1 TRBJ1-2 - 15 TRBV2 CASSQFRDSSYGYTF TGTGCCAGCAGCCAGTTCCGGGACAGTTCCTATGGCTACACCTTC
- TRBJ2-7 - 13 TRBV28 CASKPGPRYEQYF TGTGCCAGCAAGCCTGGTCCCCGCTACGAGCAGTACTTC
TRBD1 TRBJ1-6 - 16 TRBV5-1 CASSPDGQVRNSPLHF TGCGCCAGCAGCCCGGACGGACAGGTCCGTAATTCACCCCTCCACTTT
- TRBJ1-1 - 13 TRBV15 CATSSRTASEAFF TGTGCCACCAGCAGCCGGACAGCCTCTGAAGCTTTCTTT
TRBD2 TRBJ2-3 few 16 TRBV18 CASSPSVGGSTDTQYF TGTGCCAGCTCACCTTCGGTGGGAGGGAGCACAGATACGCAGTATTTT
- TRBJ2-3 few 13 TRBV5-4 CASSSDITDTQYF TGTGCCAGCAGCTCTGACATCACAGATACGCAGTATTTT
TRBD1 TRBJ1-5 - 15 TRBV7-8 CASSSDRWGNQPQHF TGTGCCAGCAGCTCGGACAGGTGGGGCAATCAGCCCCAGCATTTT
TRBD1 TRBJ1-4 - 13 TRBV25-1 CASGGQLFEKLFF TGTGCCAGCGGGGGACAGCTTTTCGAAAAACTGTTTTTT
TRBD2 TRBJ2-1 - 15 TRBV7-3 CATSTGTSRLNEQFF TGTGCCACCTCCACCGGGACTAGCAGACTCAATGAGCAGTTCTTC
- TRBJ1-6 - 16 TRBV11-1 CASSLFGQRDNSPLHF TGTGCCAGCAGCCTATTCGGACAGAGAGATAATTCACCCCTCCACTTT
TRBD2 TRBJ2-7 few 17 TRBV28 CASTSPGLSRGGIQQYF TGTGCCAGCACGTCCCCGGGGTTAAGCCGGGGGGGCATCCAGCAGTACTTC
TRBD1 TRBJ1-2 few 15 TRBV28 CASGEGQGYNYGYTF TGTGCCAGCGGCGAGGGACAGGGTTATAACTATGGCTACACCTTC
- TRBJ2-1 few 14 TRBV19 CASSIEWSYNEQFF TGTGCCAGTAGTATAGAGTGGAGCTACAATGAGCAGTTCTTC
TRBD2 TRBJ2-7 few 14 TRBV6-6 CASSWSGGVNEQYF TGTGCCAGCAGTTGGAGCGGGGGAGTGAACGAGCAGTACTTC
- TRBJ2-1 - 15 TRBV4-2 CASSQGEAGYNEQFF TGTGCCAGCAGCCAAGGCGAGGCCGGTTACAATGAGCAGTTCTTC
- TRBJ2-4 few 13 TRBV6-5 CASSNGEANIQYF TGTGCCAGCAGTAACGGGGAGGCAAACATTCAGTACTTC
- TRBJ2-7 - 14 TRBV7-9 CASSFTGTSYEQYF TGTGCCAGCAGCTTCACAGGGACCTCCTACGAGCAGTACTTC
TRBD1 TRBJ2-1 - 15 TRBV27 CASSIYLGGGNEQFF TGTGCCAGCAGTATATACCTAGGGGGCGGGAATGAGCAGTTCTTC
TRBD1 TRBJ2-6 - 15 TRBV5-1 CASSPDRAGANVLTF TGCGCCAGCAGCCCCGACAGGGCTGGGGCCAACGTCCTGACTTTC
- TRBJ1-1 - 15 TRBV11-2 CASSLIQGGGTEAFF TGTGCCAGCAGCTTAATTCAGGGAGGGGGGACTGAAGCTTTCTTT
- TRBJ1-5 few 12 TRBV29-1 CSVMQGNQPQHF TGCAGCGTTATGCAGGGCAATCAGCCCCAGCATTTT
- TRBJ2-7 - 15 TRBV11-2 CASSPYLAASYEQYF TGTGCCAGCAGCCCTTACCTCGCCGCGTCCTACGAGCAGTACTTC
TRBD2 TRBJ2-3 - 16 TRBV2 CASSPGTSGATDTQYF TGTGCCAGCAGTCCCGGGACTAGCGGGGCCACAGATACGCAGTATTTT
TRBD2 TRBJ2-1 - 16 TRBV5-1 CASSSSPGGGYNEQFF TGCGCCAGCAGCTCCTCCCCGGGGGGAGGCTACAATGAGCAGTTCTTC
- TRBJ1-4 few 14 TRBV9 CASSVGGTNEKLFF TGTGCCAGCAGCGTCGGGGGAACTAATGAAAAACTGTTTTTT
- TRBJ2-3 - 15 TRBV14 CASSQATWYPDTQYF TGTGCCAGCAGCCAGGCAACATGGTATCCAGATACGCAGTATTTT
- TRBJ2-1 few 16 TRBV5-1 CASSFRGGRFDNEQFF TGCGCCAGCAGCTTTAGGGGTGGTCGGTTTGACAATGAGCAGTTCTTC
- TRBJ1-1 few 15 TRBV18 CASSFGLTGNTEAFF TGTGCCAGCTCATTCGGGTTAACAGGGAACACTGAAGCTTTCTTT
- TRBJ2-7 - 13 TRBV5-1 CASSLASSYEQYF TGCGCCAGCAGCTTGGCCTCCTCCTACGAGCAGTACTTC
- TRBJ2-2 - 14 TRBV29-1 CSPPHREHTGELFF TGCAGCCCCCCCCACAGGGAGCACACCGGGGAGCTGTTTTTT
- TRBJ2-7 few 11 TRBV28 CATSTAYEQYF TGTGCCACTTCGACAGCCTACGAGCAGTACTTC
TRBD1 TRBJ1-5 - 13 TRBV12-5 CASGVGTGQPQHF TGTGCTAGTGGTGTAGGGACAGGGCAGCCCCAGCATTTT
TRBD2 TRBJ2-1 few 14 TRBV28 CASTRLAGGHEQFF TGTGCCAGCACCCGACTAGCGGGGGGGCATGAGCAGTTCTTC
- TRBJ2-7 few 14 TRBV23-1 CASSHRDGEYEQYF TGCGCCAGCAGTCACCGTGACGGGGAATACGAGCAGTACTTC
TRBD2 TRBJ2-3 few 14 TRBV7-2 CASSLRTSGDTQYF TGTGCCAGCAGCTTACGGACTAGCGGTGATACGCAGTATTTT
- TRBJ2-1 - 16 TRBV9 CASSVGLDYAYNEQFF TGTGCCAGCAGCGTAGGTCTTGACTATGCGTACAATGAGCAGTTCTTC
- TRBJ2-2 - 14 TRBV7-3 CASSQTLGGGELFF TGTGCCAGCAGCCAGACTCTCGGGGGCGGGGAGCTGTTTTTT
- TRBJ1-6 few 12 TRBV11-2 CASSLARSPLHF TGTGCCAGCAGCTTGGCCAGGTCACCCCTCCACTTT
TRBD2 TRBJ2-3 - 14 TRBV9 CASSLAGEGDTQYF TGTGCCAGCAGCCTTGCGGGGGAGGGAGATACGCAGTATTTT
- TRBJ2-1 few 14 TRBV7-9 CASTLYATDHEQFF TGTGCCAGCACCTTATACGCCACAGACCATGAGCAGTTCTTC
- TRBJ2-1 few 14 TRBV7-3 CASSPGTPYNEQFF TGTGCCAGCAGCCCCGGGACTCCCTACAATGAGCAGTTCTTC